What follows describes a single T cell receptor beta chain. No antigen is known for it. Per-base quality was not reported, and no clone a single base away is much larger than it. The sample originates from a study of blood T cells in healthy people across ages (dated by TCRdb to about 2015). Concerning the study at large: Template switching captured roughly one uniquely barcoded TCR beta cDNA molecule per two T cells in model experiments. For two donors (one aged 18 to 29 and one aged 80 or older), the study analyzed two additional independent replicas of 1 million unique cDNA reads from the same blood draw. Four age groups were formed from the donors: young (average approximately 15 years), middle-aged (approximately 40), aged (about 62) and long-lived (around 80). Donors of different ages were randomly distributed across sequencing lanes to avoid experimental bias. To track age-related changes in TCR beta repertoire diversity, the study relied on deep sequencing normalized with unique cDNA molecular identifiers. Points the paper makes about the study in general: Observed TCR beta diversity per million T cells fell roughly linearly with age, and a significant reduction was already apparent by age approximately 41. Donor CMV infection status was unknown, potentially confounding age-related changes in expanded clonotypes. Estimates of total diversity from one million sequenced T cells were regarded as lower bounds and underestimates. Compared with the aged group, the long-lived group had more naive CD4+ T cells, fewer expanded clones and increased TCR diversity, a pattern suggesting age selection. Bulk unsorted PBMC profiling prevented conclusive comparison of naive and antigen-experienced compartments. There was a strong correlation between observed TCR beta diversity and the percentage of naive T cells measured by flow cytometry.

Systemically healthy Caucasian individuals from Russia, some 40 in total and aged roughly 6 to 90 years, were included as donors. Each donor gave roughly 11 milliliters of peripheral blood, drawn into EDTA-treated Vacutainer tubes. Ficoll-Paque density-gradient centrifugation was used to isolate PBMCs, with at least 6 million obtained per sample. Total RNA, at least 5 micrograms per sample, was extracted from PBMCs with Trizol reagent. For every donor, flow cytometry on a PBMC aliquot measured the percentage of naive CD45RAhigh/CD27high T cells. Based on the germline V gene, the CDR1 and CDR2 sequences are SGHRS and YFSETQ. The CDR3, from cysteine to phenylalanine, totals 13 residues. The kept DNA is CDR3 alone, 39 bases in frame from the first base. Trimming costs V 7 bases and J 4 bases, and their ends lie 13 bases apart. Libraries were prepared through 5' RACE. The instrument was an Illumina HiSeq 2500. A second PCR of about 7 to 12 cycles was performed with a sample-barcoded 5' primer and a J-beta primer mix. A unique molecular identifier was introduced onto each TCR beta cDNA molecule by a template-switch 5' adaptor carrying 12 random nucleotides. Each sample yielded at least 2.5 million CDR3-containing paired-end reads. First-strand cDNA synthesis was performed from all RNA using the Mint cDNA synthesis kit, with priming by a TRBC-specific oligonucleotide. Following uracil-DNA glycosylase treatment, all cDNA underwent a first 18-cycle PCR with the universal primers M1SS and BC2_uni_R. The original pipeline was this. Normalization of each sample was performed by random selection of 1 million high-quality reads, each carrying a distinct molecular identifier. Instead of being binned into consensus sequences, reads that shared molecular identifiers were thrown out. MiTCR, run with a Q25 quality threshold and the strictest error-elimination algorithm, handled CDR3 identification, clonotype clustering and error correction. A nonparametric unseen species model using Euler transformation provided a lower-bound estimate of total TCR beta diversity. TCRdb reran the public reads through fastp at Q25 and MiXCR, keeping productive beta chains. Every distinct CDR3 protein forms one entry, paired with its most common genes and DNA. These V and J calls are TCRdb output, not the study's own analysis. The sample table contains fewer than 1.5 million distinct CDR3 sequences; only one count was recorded for 42% of them. The leading ten clones occupy under 8% of the sample.

This sequence uses TRBV5-1 and TRBJ2-3; D gene: possibly TRBD2, on 6 matching bases. This TCR was sampled from a woman younger than 35 in good health. Sequenced: blood. CDR3 protein: CASGGTSPDTQYF. The DNA sequence is as follows: TGCGCCAGCGGAGGAACTAGCCCAGATACGCAGTATTTT.